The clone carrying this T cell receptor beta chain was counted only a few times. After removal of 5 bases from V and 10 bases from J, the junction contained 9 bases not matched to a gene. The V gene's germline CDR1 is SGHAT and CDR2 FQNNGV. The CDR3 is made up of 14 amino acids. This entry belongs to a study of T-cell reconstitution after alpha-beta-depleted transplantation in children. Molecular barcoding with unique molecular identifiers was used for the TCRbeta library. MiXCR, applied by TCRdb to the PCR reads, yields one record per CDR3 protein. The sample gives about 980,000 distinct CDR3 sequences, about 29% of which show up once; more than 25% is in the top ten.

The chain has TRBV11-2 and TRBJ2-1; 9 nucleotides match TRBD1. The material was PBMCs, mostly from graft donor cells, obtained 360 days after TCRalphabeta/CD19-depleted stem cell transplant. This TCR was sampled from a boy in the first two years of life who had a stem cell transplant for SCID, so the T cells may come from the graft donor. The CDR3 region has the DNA TGTGCCAGCAGCCCGTGGACAGGGGTAGGGGAGCAGTTCTTC. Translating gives CASSPWTGVGEQFF. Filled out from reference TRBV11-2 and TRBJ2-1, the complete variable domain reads EAGVAQSPRYKIIEKRQSVAFWCNPISGHATLYWYQQILGQGPKLLIQFQNNGVVDDSQLPKDRFSAERLKGVDSTLKIQPAKLEDSAVYLCASSPWTGVGEQFFGPGTRLTVL.